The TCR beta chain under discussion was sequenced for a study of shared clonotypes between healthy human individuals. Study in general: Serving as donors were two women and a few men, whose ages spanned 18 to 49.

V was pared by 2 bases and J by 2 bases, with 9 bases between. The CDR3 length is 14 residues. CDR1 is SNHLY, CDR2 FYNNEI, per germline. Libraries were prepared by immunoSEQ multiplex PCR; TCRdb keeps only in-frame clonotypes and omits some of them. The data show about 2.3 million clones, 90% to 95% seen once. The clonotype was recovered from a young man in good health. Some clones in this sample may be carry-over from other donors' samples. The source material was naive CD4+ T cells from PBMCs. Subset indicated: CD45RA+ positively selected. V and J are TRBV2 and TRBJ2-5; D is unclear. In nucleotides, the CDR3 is TGTGCCAGCAGTGAAATTACAGATCAAGAGACCCAGTACTTC. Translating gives CASSEITDQETQYF.